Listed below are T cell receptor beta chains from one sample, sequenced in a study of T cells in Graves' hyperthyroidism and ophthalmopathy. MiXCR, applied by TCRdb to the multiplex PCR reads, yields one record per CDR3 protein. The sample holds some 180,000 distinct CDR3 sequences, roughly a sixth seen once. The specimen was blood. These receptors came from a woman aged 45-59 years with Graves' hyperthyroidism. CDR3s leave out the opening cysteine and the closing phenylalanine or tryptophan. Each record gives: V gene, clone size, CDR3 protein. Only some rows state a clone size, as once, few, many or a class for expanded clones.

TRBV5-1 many ASSFTGVQVTEAF
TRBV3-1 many ASSPNPDSNEQF
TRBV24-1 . ATSDGLPSNQPQH
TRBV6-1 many ASSGQLKNTEAF
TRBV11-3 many ASSGLTGNNEKLF
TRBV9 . ASSAPSGGAYNEQF
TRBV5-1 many ASSSPTRPYEQY
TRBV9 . ASIRTSGRVEQF
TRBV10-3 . AISEFGDTGELF
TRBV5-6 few ASSLVGRGQAEAF
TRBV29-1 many SVGGVLQEYANYGYT
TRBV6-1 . ASSQGGTNEKLF
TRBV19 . ASSGGKSETQY
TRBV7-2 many ASSPTGTGGWAQETQY
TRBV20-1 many SARLGTTDYEQY
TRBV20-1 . SATGGGQETQY
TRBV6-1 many ASEGGTSAKNIQY
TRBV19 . ASSIGILAKNIQY
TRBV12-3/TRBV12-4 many ATGPRGTGANEKLF
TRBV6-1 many ASSRQGAAPQH
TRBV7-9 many ASSLVASGSTNEQF
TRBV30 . AWSEGTGDEQY
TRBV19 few ASSIDTSGTTNEKLF
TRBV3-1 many ASSPRLAGDTQY
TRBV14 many ASSPTGGEQY
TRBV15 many ATTTSGVYNEQF
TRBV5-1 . ASSLFRDPYRMNTEAF
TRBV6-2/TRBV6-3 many ASSYSNLAGIYNEQF
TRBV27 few ASSLQSGFGDEQF
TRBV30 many AWSVRLGFGNQPQH
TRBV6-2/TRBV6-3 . ASSYKGQGFYQPQH
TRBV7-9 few ASSSPLLGLIDEQF
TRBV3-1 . ASSQGGLVTYEQY
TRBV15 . ATSRVAGDYGYT
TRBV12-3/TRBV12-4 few ASSLSFRGLAGGNNEQF
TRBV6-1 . ASTLRQFTDTQY
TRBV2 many ASSASRNTGELF
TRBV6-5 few ASSYSPTGNTEAF
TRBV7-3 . ASSLRSGASSGANVLT
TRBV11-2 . ASSPHGVSAELYGYT
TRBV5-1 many ASSLIWTSGTYNEQF
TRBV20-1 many SAAGTAGETQY
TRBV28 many ASSSTGSTYEQY
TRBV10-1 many ASSRWRQADLSYNEQF
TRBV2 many ASSFGGLTEAF
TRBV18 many ASSPPMAGEWGTEAF
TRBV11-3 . ASSFRQGSYEQY
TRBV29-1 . SVEKAASLLSGNTIY
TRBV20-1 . SARDQAGLAGEQF
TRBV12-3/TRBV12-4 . ASSPRGPVVNEQF
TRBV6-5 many ASSYPAGSIYEQY
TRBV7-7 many ASSLEAGGTDTQY
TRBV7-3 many ASSPWGTGGRDTQY
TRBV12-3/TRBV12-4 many ASSFGPLNNEQF